This passage covers 10 T cell receptor beta chains from one sample sequenced in a study of blood T cell repertoires in COVID-19. Profiling relied on immunoSEQ multiplex PCR, and the TCRdb table lists in-frame clones only, not all of them. This sample yields 62,000 or so clones, of which about 86% are seen a single time; more than 1.4% belongs to the top ten. The sequenced sample was peripheral blood. All receptors derive from an older woman with acute or convalescent COVID-19.

The V and J genes are TRBV7-2 and TRBJ1-5, with D uncertain. The CDR3 covers 16 residues. V was pared by 1 base and J by 1 base, with 11 bases between. CDR1 and CDR2 from the germline V gene are SGHTA and FQGNSA. Here the CDR3 reads CASSLEGGRSNQPQHF. CDR3 sequence (DNA): TGTGCCAGCAGCTTAGAGGGAGGCCGGAGCAATCAGCCCCAGCATTTT.

V gene TRBV10-1 combines with J gene TRBJ2-3, with 7 bases fitting TRBD1. Germline V gene sequence: CDR1 WNHNN, CDR2 SYGVQD (reference sequence). The CDR3 has 15 residues. V gave up 4 bases and J gave up 3 bases; unmatched junction bases: 7. The CDR3 DNA reads TGCGCCAGCAGTGGTGAGACAGGGATGACAGATACGCAGTATTTT. This codes for CASSGETGMTDTQYF.

V is TRBV11-2 and J is TRBJ2-7; no clear D gene. This CDR3 is built from 15 residues. CDR1 SGHAT and CDR2 FQNNGV come from the germline V gene. V was cut by 1 base and J by 3 bases, with 13 bases left in between. The CDR3 loop is CASSLGFGSGYEQYF. The CDR3 coding sequence is TGTGCCAGCAGCTTAGGGTTCGGGTCGGGCTACGAGCAGTACTTC.

The CDR3 sequence: CASTPRGGAYRGTGELFF. DNA for the CDR3: TGTGCCAGCACCCCGAGGGGGGGCGCTTACCGTGGGACCGGGGAGCTGTTTTTT. The chain combines TRBV7-3 with TRBJ2-2; a weak D match, TRBD2 (7 bases). The germline V gene encodes CDR1 SGHTA and CDR2 FQGTGA. Trimming removed 7 bases from V and 5 bases from J, with 26 bases in between. There are 18 residues in the CDR3.

The chain is built from TRBV15 and TRBJ2-7, with D perhaps TRBD1 (6 bases). From germline, CDR1 is LNHNV and CDR2 YYDKDF (reference sequence). The germline V and J ends were trimmed by 0 bases and 4 bases, with 28 bases remaining between them. This CDR3 has 20 amino acids. The CDR3 DNA sequence: TGTGCCACCAGCAGAGATAAGGTCCCAGGACAGACCAGAATCTATTACGAGCAGTACTTC. As protein: CATSRDKVPGQTRIYYEQYF.

V usage is TRBV5-5 and J usage is TRBJ1-1, with 9 bases that match TRBD1. This CDR3 is built from 14 residues. Germline V gene lookup returns CDR1 SGHKS and CDR2 YYEKEE (reference sequence). V dropped 2 bases and J dropped 5; count of bases not matched to a gene: 4. CDR3 loop: CASSFGTGQTEAFF. For the CDR3, the DNA is TGTGCCAGCAGCTTTGGGACAGGGCAAACTGAAGCTTTCTTT.

V and J are TRBV6-6 and TRBJ2-7, with 9 nucleotides matching TRBD1. This CDR3 is built from 15 residues. Germline trimming cut 7 bases from V and 4 bases from J; bases unmatched to any gene: 11. Germline V gene data show CDR1 as MNHNY and CDR2 as SVGAGI (reference sequence). The CDR3 nucleotides read TGTGCCAGCAAGGACAGGGGTCCCGCGGTATACGAGCAGTACTTC. It yields the protein CASKDRGPAVYEQYF.

The chain couples TRBV2 to TRBJ1-2; 8 bases fit TRBD1. The CDR3 has 13 amino acids. V was pared by 7 bases and J by 4 bases, with 5 bases of the junction left unmatched. CDR1 and CDR2 from the germline V gene are SNHLY and FYNNEI. CDR3 DNA sequence: TGTGCCAGCACCCAGACAGGGGCCTATGGCTACACCTTC. Translated, it gives CASTQTGAYGYTF.

This rearrangement joins TRBV24-1 to TRBJ2-2; a possible D gene is TRBD1 (6 bases). The CDR3 is 14 residues long. The V gene's germline CDR1 is KGHDR and CDR2 SFDVKD. The V and J ends lost 10 bases and 9 bases respectively, with 20 bases between them. Here the CDR3 DNA reads TGTGCCACACAGACAGGACACTTAGACCGGGAGCTGTTTTTT. This encodes CATQTGHLDRELFF.

The chain recombines TRBV30 with TRBJ1-1; possibly TRBD1 for D (6 bases). V was shortened by 3 bases and J by 7 bases, with 18 bases between the two germline ends. The CDR3 loop spans 14 amino acids. Germline V gene lookup returns CDR1 GTSNPN and CDR2 SVGIG (reference sequence). In nucleotides, the CDR3 is TGTGCCTGGAGACCGAGGGGGGGCCAGGGTGAAGCTTTCTTT. This gives the protein CAWRPRGGQGEAFF.